Each of the 11 T cell receptor beta chains below was sequenced from the same sample in a study of T-cell memory formation after mild COVID-19. TCRdb reanalysed the 5' RACE reads using MiXCR and keeps one entry per CDR3 protein. The sample carries nearly 200,000 distinct CDR3 sequences, around 18% recorded once. Sample: PBMCs or a T cell subset sorted from them (not recorded which). The origin of the receptors is an adult woman who had mild COVID-19 (a few samples of this study predate the infection). Cell type and time point are not known.

This clonotype was counted ten times or more. The V gene is TRBV20-1, the J gene TRBJ2-3, with 11 positions matching TRBD1. Germline V lookup: CDR1 DFQATT, CDR2 SNEGSKA (reference sequence). V lost 3 bases, J lost 4 bases, and 3 bases stayed unmatched. The CDR3 totals 14 residues. The CDR3 nucleotides read TGCAGTGCTAGCGGGACAGGGGGGTCAGATACGCAGTATTTT. Its translation is CSASGTGGSDTQYF.

This clonotype has a handful of counts. In nucleotides, the CDR3 is TGTGCCAGCAGTTCGACAGGCAGTCTTAATTCACCCCTCCACTTT. Translation gives CASSSTGSLNSPLHF. The chain employs TRBV12-3 or TRBV12-4 and TRBJ1-6, with a possible D match to TRBD1 (6 bases). The ends were cut back, 4 bases at V and 6 bases at J, with 13 bases in the middle. The CDR3 totals 15 residues.

V is TRBV7-7 and J is TRBJ2-1; weak D call: TRBD2 (6 bases). Trimming pared 4 bases from V and 8 bases from J, leaving 15 bases between. The CDR3 contains 14 residues. Germline CDR1 and CDR2: SSHAT and FNYEAQ (reference sequence). CDR3 loop: CASSSSMTSYEQFF. CDR3 nucleotide sequence: TGTGCCAGCAGCTCTTCCATGACTAGTTATGAGCAGTTCTTC.

The CDR3 spells CASIGTGYEKLFF. The CDR3 nucleotides read TGTGCCAGCATTGGGACAGGGTACGAAAAACTGTTTTTT. The rearrangement links TRBV11-3 to TRBJ1-4, with TRBD1 matching over 9 bases. Germline assignment: CDR1 SGHNT and CDR2 YENEEA. The V and J ends lost 7 bases and 8 bases, in that order; junction bases with no gene match: 5. The CDR3 is 13 residues long.

This clonotype has more than one count but fewer than ten. The chain carries TRBV3-1 and TRBJ2-3, with a tentative D call TRBD1 (5 bases). Trimming pared 0 bases from V and 5 bases from J, leaving 6 bases between. CDR1 is LGHDT, CDR2 YNNKEL, per germline (reference sequence). This CDR3 region has 13 residues. The CDR3, as DNA: TGTGCCAGCAGCCAAGATAGGGGAGATACGCAGTATTTT. It specifies CASSQDRGDTQYF.

This clonotype has at least ten counts. The rearrangement links TRBV7-9 to TRBJ2-7; 9 bases align to TRBD1. The CDR3 runs 16 residues. Per germline, CDR1 SEHNR and CDR2 FQNEAQ (reference sequence). Trimming took 1 base from V and 2 from J; bases not matched to a gene: 6. CDR3 sequence (DNA): TGTGCCAGCAGCTTAGGGGGGACAGGGAGGACCTACGAGCAGTACTTC. This sequence encodes CASSLGGTGRTYEQYF.

The V gene is TRBV30, the J gene TRBJ1-1, with D uncertain. Trimming cost V 0 bases and J 8 bases, with 7 bases left between them. There are 11 residues in the CDR3. The germline gives CDR1 GTSNPN, CDR2 SVGIG (reference sequence). The DNA of the CDR3 is TGTGCCTGGAGTGTACGTCAAGAAGCTTTCTTT. Protein sequence: CAWSVRQEAFF.

This clonotype was observed many times. The V and J genes are TRBV7-2 and TRBJ1-2; D may be TRBD1 (5 bases). The CDR3 covers 12 residues. Trimming cost V 5 bases and J 4 bases, with 8 bases left between them. CDR1 and CDR2 (germline): SGHTA, FQGNSA. In DNA form, the CDR3 reads TGTGCCAGCAGCCCGGGGGTCTATGGCTACACCTTC. The encoded protein is CASSPGVYGYTF.

The sample holds many counts of this clonotype. CDR3 coding DNA: TGTGCCAGCAGCTTGGGACAGAATCTCATGAACACTGAAGCTTTCTTT. The encoded protein is CASSLGQNLMNTEAFF. J is TRBJ1-1 and V is TRBV5-5; maybe TRBD1 (5 bases). Germline V gene lookup returns CDR1 SGHKS and CDR2 YYEKEE (reference sequence). The CDR3 is 16 amino acids. V dropped 0 bases and J dropped 0 bases, with 12 bases sitting between them.

This clonotype was counted many times. CDR3 in DNA: TGTGCCAGCAGCCCCCCCGCGGGGGGGGACCATACGCAGTATTTT. Its protein product is CASSPPAGGDHTQYF. The rearrangement uses TRBV12-3 or TRBV12-4 and TRBJ2-3; TRBD2 aligns across 9 bases. This CDR3 region has 15 residues. The trim removed 6 bases at V and 7 bases at J, leaving 11 bases unmatched.

Only a few counts were recorded for this clonotype. This rearrangement joins TRBV5-1 to TRBJ2-4, with D possibly called TRBD1 or TRBD2 (6 bases each). Trimming shortened V by 4 bases and J by 0 bases, and 26 bases separated the two germline ends. This CDR3 region has 20 residues. Germline CDR1 is SGHRS and CDR2 is YFSETQ. The CDR3 DNA sequence: TGCGCCAGCAGCCCCTCGAAAGGCAGGGGAGGAAGTATAGCCAAAAACATTCAGTACTTC. It codes for CASSPSKGRGGSIAKNIQYF.